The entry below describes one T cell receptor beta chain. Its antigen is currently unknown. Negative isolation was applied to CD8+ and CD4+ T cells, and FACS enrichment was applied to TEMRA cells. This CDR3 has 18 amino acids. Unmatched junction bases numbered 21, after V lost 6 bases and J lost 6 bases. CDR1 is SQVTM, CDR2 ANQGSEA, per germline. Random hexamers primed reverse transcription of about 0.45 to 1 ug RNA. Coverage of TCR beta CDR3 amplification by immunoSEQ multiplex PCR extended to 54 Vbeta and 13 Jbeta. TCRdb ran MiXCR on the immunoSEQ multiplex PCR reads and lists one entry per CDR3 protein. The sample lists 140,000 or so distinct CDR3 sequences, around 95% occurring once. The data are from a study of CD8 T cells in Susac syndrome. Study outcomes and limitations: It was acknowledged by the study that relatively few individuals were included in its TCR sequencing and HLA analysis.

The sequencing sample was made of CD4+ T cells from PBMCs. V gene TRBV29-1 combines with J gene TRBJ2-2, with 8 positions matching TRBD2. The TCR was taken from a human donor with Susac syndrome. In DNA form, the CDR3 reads TGCAGCGTCTCGGGACGGGGGGGCTTTAAGGGTGGCTCCGGGGAGCTGTTTTTT. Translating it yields CSVSGRGGFKGGSGELFF.